This T cell receptor (beta chain) was retrieved from a study of T cell responses to AZD1222 COVID-19 vaccine. Measured with immunoSEQ multiplex PCR; TCRdb has only the in-frame clones, and not every one. The repertoire includes about 110,000 clones, around 90% of them detected once, and 3.5% to 4.5% sits in the top ten. Remarks on this clone: Its antigen is currently unknown.

Study-wide points: Donor demographics were predominantly white British with a female majority; clonal diversity may be underestimated.

The starting material was peripheral blood, obtained on day 0 of AZD1222 vaccination. The receptor was isolated from an adult in good health.

The CDR3 DNA is TGTGCCAGCAGCTCCCCTAGCGGGAGCCCGGGTGAGCAGTTCTTC. Its translation: CASSSPSGSPGEQFF. J is TRBJ2-1 and V is TRBV5-4; 10 nucleotides align to TRBD2. The CDR3 is made up of 15 amino acids. Losses at the gene ends were 3 bases for V and 9 bases for J; bases not matched to a gene: 9. From germline, CDR1 is SGHNT and CDR2 YYREEE (reference sequence). Supplemented by reference TRBV5-4 and TRBJ2-1, the full variable domain reads ETGVTQSPTHLIKTRGQQVTLRCSSQSGHNTVSWYQQALGQGPQFIFQYYREEENGRGNFPPRFSGLQFPNYSSELNVNALELDDSALYLCASSSPSGSPGEQFFGPGTRLTVL.